These T cell receptor beta chains were read from a single sample in a study of somatic mutations in cytotoxic T cells in rheumatoid arthritis. Sequenced by immunoSEQ multiplex PCR; TCRdb stores in-frame clones only, minus some. The repertoire includes almost 4,000 clones, roughly 92% of them detected once, and about 7.5% sits in the top ten. The sequenced material came from CD8+ T cells sorted from blood. These TCRs come from a woman in her fifties or sixties with rheumatoid arthritis. CDR3s include the opening cysteine and the closing phenylalanine or tryptophan. Each record gives: clone size, D gene, J gene, V gene, CDR3 length, CDR3 DNA, CDR3 protein. The D gene is left open where the match is weak. Only some rows state a clone size, as once, few, many or a class for expanded clones.

>-|TRBD2|TRBJ2-7|TRBV7-2|17
TGTGCCAGCAGCCCACCGGGACTAGCGGGGTTACCCTACGAGCAGTACTTC
CASSPPGLAGLPYEQYF
>-|TRBD2|TRBJ2-7|TRBV7-2|14
TGTGCCAGCAGCGTCGGGACTAGAGTGTACGAGCAGTACTTC
CASSVGTRVYEQYF
>-|-|TRBJ2-1|TRBV27|15
TGTGCCAGCCGTTCCGCGACGGGAGTCCGCGATGAGCAGTTCTTC
CASRSATGVRDEQFF
>-|TRBD2|TRBJ2-2|TRBV19|15
TGTGCCAGTAGTATTAGTAGCGGGGGGGCCAGGGAGCTGTTTTTT
CASSISSGGARELFF
>-|TRBD2|TRBJ2-1|TRBV9|14
TGTGCCAGCAGCGTAAGCGGGAGTCAGAATGAGCAGTTCTTC
CASSVSGSQNEQFF
>-|-|TRBJ2-6|TRBV12-2|19
TGTGCAAGTCGCTTCCGGGACAGGGGTCCTTCCTCTGGGGCCAACGTCCTGACTTTC
CASRFRDRGPSSGANVLTF
>-|TRBD2|TRBJ2-1|TRBV5-1|15
TGCGCCAGCAGCTTGGGGTCCACGGGGGGCAATGAGCAGTTCTTC
CASSLGSTGGNEQFF
>-|-|TRBJ2-7|TRBV27|16
TGTGCCAGCAGTTTATCCCAGAGAGGCGGGATAAACGAGCAGTACTTC
CASSLSQRGGINEQYF
>-|TRBD2|TRBJ2-1|TRBV5-6|18
TGTGCCAGCAGCCTGTTCATGCCGGGTAGCGGGAGGGACAATGAGCAGTTCTTC
CASSLFMPGSGRDNEQFF
>-|-|TRBJ1-2|TRBV5-6|14
TGTGCCAGCAGCTCTATGACGGGAATCTATGGCTACACCTTC
CASSSMTGIYGYTF
>-|-|TRBJ2-1|TRBV6-5|14
TGTGCCAGCAGTTACTCGAATACTGCAGGTGAGCAGTTCTTC
CASSYSNTAGEQFF
>-|TRBD2|TRBJ2-1|TRBV7-9|16
TGTGCCAGCACCCTCGGGCTAGCGGAGCTAGACAATGAGCAGTTCTTC
CASTLGLAELDNEQFF
>-|-|TRBJ2-5|TRBV27|13
TGTGCCAGCAGTTTATCCTGGGTTTCGGAGCAGTACTTC
CASSLSWVSEQYF
>-|-|TRBJ1-2|TRBV5-1|16
TGCGCCAGCAGCTCATCTACCGGGACAACTAACTATGGCTACACCTTC
CASSSSTGTTNYGYTF
>once|TRBD2|TRBJ2-1|TRBV27|13
TGTGCCAGCAGTTTATCCAGCGGGGTCGAGAAGTTCTTC
CASSLSSGVEKFF
>-|-|TRBJ1-1|TRBV27|12
TGTGCCAGCAGTTTCGGGAACACTGAAGCTTTCTTT
CASSFGNTEAFF
>-|-|TRBJ2-1|TRBV9|14
TGTGCCAGCAGCGTAGGGGGGCGGGTTATTGAGCAGTTCTTC
CASSVGGRVIEQFF
>-|-|TRBJ2-2|TRBV7-9|13
TGTGCCAATAATCCCACTCAATTGGGGGAGCTGTTTTTT
CANNPTQLGELFF
>-|TRBD1|TRBJ2-1|TRBV27|17
TGTGCCAGCAGCTCTATAGGGGGGACAGGCGAGTACAATGAGCAGTTCTTC
CASSSIGGTGEYNEQFF
>-|TRBD1|TRBJ1-1|TRBV27|16
TGTGCCAGCAGTTTATCCCCAGGGGGCCTGACCACTGAAGCTTTCTTT
CASSLSPGGLTTEAFF
>-|-|TRBJ1-1|TRBV11-2|16
TGTGCCAGCAGCCTCCCGCAGGGTAAAGGGAACACTGAAGCTTTCTTT
CASSLPQGKGNTEAFF
>once|-|TRBJ1-2|TRBV5-4|12
TGTGCCAGCAGCTCCGACAGCTATGGCTACACCTTC
CASSSDSYGYTF
>-|TRBD2|TRBJ2-1|TRBV6-5|14
TGTGCCAGCGCCGGGACTAACGATCACAATGAGCAGTTCTTC
CASAGTNDHNEQFF
>-|-|TRBJ1-5|TRBV6-5|13
TGTGCCAGCAAGGCCTCCGGGGGTCAGCCCCAGCATTTT
CASKASGGQPQHF
>-|-|TRBJ2-2|TRBV10-1|12
TGCGCCAGCAGTGCCTTCTTGGGGGAGCTGTTTTTT
CASSAFLGELFF
>-|-|TRBJ1-5|TRBV6-6|12
TGTGCCAGCAGTTACGGCGGTCAGCCCCAGCATTTT
CASSYGGQPQHF
>-|-|TRBJ1-6|TRBV5-5|11
TGTGCCAGCAGCTCAGATTCACCCCTCCACTTT
CASSSDSPLHF
>-|-|TRBJ1-1|TRBV28|12
TGTGCCGGAAAAACAGGGAACACTGAAGCTTTCTTT
CAGKTGNTEAFF
>-|TRBD1|TRBJ1-6|TRBV7-8|16
TGTGCCAGCAGCTCTGGGCCAGACAGGGGGCTTTCACCCCTCCACTTT
CASSSGPDRGLSPLHF
>-|-|TRBJ1-5|TRBV27|17
TGTGCCAGCAGTCCCTTTATTTTCAGACAGGCAAATCAGCCCCAGCATTTT
CASSPFIFRQANQPQHF
>-|TRBD2|TRBJ2-2|TRBV6-1|16
TGTGCCAGCAGTGTGTTAGCGGGGGCCAACACCGGGGAGCTGTTTTTT
CASSVLAGANTGELFF
>-|TRBD2|TRBJ2-2|TRBV4-2|17
TGTGCCAGCAGCCCCGGACTAGCGGGGGTTAACACCGGGGAGCTGTTTTTT
CASSPGLAGVNTGELFF
>-|-|TRBJ2-7|TRBV10-3|12
TGTGCCATCCGTGAAGCCGTCGACGAGCAGTACTTC
CAIREAVDEQYF
>-|-|TRBJ2-5|TRBV5-1|12
TGCGCCAGCAGCCCCGAGAGGGAGACCCAGTACTTC
CASSPERETQYF
>-|-|TRBJ1-1|TRBV6-6|14
TGTGCCAGCAGTTACTCAGAGGGGGGGCTCGGATCTTTCTTT
CASSYSEGGLGSFF
>-|TRBD2|TRBJ2-5|TRBV19|15
TGTGCCAGTAGTATTGGCGGGAGAGGGCAAGAGACCCAGTACTTC
CASSIGGRGQETQYF
>-|-|TRBJ2-6|TRBV30|17
TGTGCCTGGAGTGTAGGTCCACCAGGCTCTGGGGCCAACGTCCTGACTTTC
CAWSVGPPGSGANVLTF
>-|TRBD1|TRBJ1-2|TRBV5-1|17
TGCGCCAGCAGCTTGACGAGGGTTAGGGGGCCCAACTATGGCTACACCTTC
CASSLTRVRGPNYGYTF
>-|TRBD1|TRBJ1-2|TRBV30|13
TGTGCCTGGGGACACAGGGGGGGGTATGGCTACACCTTC
CAWGHRGGYGYTF
>few|-|TRBJ1-1|TRBV5-1|11
TGCGCCAGCAGCTCAGACACTGAAGCTTTCTTT
CASSSDTEAFF
>-|-|TRBJ1-2|TRBV5-4|14
TGTGCCAGCAGCACCCCGGGGAGGTTCAATGGCTACACCTTC
CASSTPGRFNGYTF
>-|-|TRBJ1-5|TRBV6-1|15
TGTGCCAGCAGTGAACTAGGTACTAGCAATCAGCCCCAGCATTTT
CASSELGTSNQPQHF
>large|-|TRBJ1-6|TRBV5-1|15
TGCGCCAGCAGCTTGGGGGGGCAGGAGTTATCACCCCTCCACTTT
CASSLGGQELSPLHF
>-|TRBD2|TRBJ2-2|TRBV7-2|15
TGTGCCAGCAGCGACGTTAGCGGGAGCCCCGGGGAGCTGTTTTTT
CASSDVSGSPGELFF
>-|-|TRBJ1-3|TRBV11-2|15
TGTGCCAGCAGCTTAGATCGGGGCTCTGGAAACACCATATATTTT
CASSLDRGSGNTIYF
>-|TRBD1|TRBJ2-7|TRBV5-4|14
TGTGCCAGCAGCCAGGACAGGGGTTGGTACGAGCAGTACTTC
CASSQDRGWYEQYF
>-|TRBD1|TRBJ2-7|TRBV10-1|16
TGCGCCAGCAGTGAAGGAGTTGGACAGGCGACGTACGAGCAGTACTTC
CASSEGVGQATYEQYF
>-|TRBD2|TRBJ2-1|TRBV27|16
TGTGCCAGCAGGGGAGGCGGGAGGGGCTCCTACAATGAGCAGTTCTTC
CASRGGGRGSYNEQFF
>once|TRBD1|TRBJ1-2|TRBV13|14
TGTGCCAGCAGCAGGGGACAGGGGGCGCCTGGCTACACCTTC
CASSRGQGAPGYTF
>-|-|TRBJ2-1|TRBV6-1|16
TGTGCCAGCAGTGAAGAATCACTAGCCCTTTACAATGAGCAGTTCTTC
CASSEESLALYNEQFF
>-|-|TRBJ1-1|TRBV4-2|16
TGTGCCAGCAGCCAGATTCTGGGGGGGGAGAACACTGAAGCTTTCTTT
CASSQILGGENTEAFF